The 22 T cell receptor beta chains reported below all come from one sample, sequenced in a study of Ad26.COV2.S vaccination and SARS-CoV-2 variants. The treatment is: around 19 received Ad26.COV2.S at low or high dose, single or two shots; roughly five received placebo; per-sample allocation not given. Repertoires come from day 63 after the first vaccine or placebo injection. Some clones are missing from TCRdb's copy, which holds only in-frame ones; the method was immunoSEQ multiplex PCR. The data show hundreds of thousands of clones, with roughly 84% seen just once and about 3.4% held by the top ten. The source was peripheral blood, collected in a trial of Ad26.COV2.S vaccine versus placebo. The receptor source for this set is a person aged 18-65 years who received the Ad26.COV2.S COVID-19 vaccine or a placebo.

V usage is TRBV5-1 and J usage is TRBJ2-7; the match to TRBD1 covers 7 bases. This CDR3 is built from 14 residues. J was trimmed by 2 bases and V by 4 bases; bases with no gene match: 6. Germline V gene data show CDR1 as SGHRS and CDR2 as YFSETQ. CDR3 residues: CASSHADRTYEQYF. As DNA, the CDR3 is TGCGCCAGCAGCCACGCGGACAGGACCTACGAGCAGTACTTC.

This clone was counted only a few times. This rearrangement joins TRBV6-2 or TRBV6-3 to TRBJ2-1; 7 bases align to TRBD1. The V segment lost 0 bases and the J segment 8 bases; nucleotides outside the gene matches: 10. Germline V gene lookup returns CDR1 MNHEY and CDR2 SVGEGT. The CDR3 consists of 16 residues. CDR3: CASSYSRQGYIYEQFF. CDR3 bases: TGTGCCAGCAGTTACTCTCGACAGGGTTACATCTATGAGCAGTTCTTC.

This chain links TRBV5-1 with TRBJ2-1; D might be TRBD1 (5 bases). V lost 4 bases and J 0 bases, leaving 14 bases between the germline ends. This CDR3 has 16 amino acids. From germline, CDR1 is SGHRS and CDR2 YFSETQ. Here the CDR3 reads CASSPLQVSSYNEQFF. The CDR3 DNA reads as TGCGCCAGCAGCCCATTACAGGTCAGCTCCTACAATGAGCAGTTCTTC.

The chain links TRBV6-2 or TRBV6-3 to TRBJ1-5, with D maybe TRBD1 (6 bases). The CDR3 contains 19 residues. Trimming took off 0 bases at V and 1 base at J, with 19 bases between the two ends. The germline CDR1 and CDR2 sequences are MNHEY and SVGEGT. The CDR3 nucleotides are TGTGCCAGCAGTTACTCTGTGGGGCGGGGGGCTGCGAGCAATCAGCCCCAGCATTTT. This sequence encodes CASSYSVGRGAASNQPQHF.

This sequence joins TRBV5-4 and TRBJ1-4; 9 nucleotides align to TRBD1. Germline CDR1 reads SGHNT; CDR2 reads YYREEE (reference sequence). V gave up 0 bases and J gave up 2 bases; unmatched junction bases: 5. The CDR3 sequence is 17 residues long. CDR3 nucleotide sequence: TGTGCCAGCAGCTTGGTGGGACAGGGCAGGACTAATGAAAAACTGTTTTTT. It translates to CASSLVGQGRTNEKLFF.

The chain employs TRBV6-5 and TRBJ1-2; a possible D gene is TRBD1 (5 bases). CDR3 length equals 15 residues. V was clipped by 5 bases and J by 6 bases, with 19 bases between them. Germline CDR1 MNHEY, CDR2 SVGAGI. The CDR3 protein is CASSLRDGYLDGYTF. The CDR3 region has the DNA TGTGCCAGCAGTCTCCGGGACGGTTATTTGGATGGCTACACCTTC.

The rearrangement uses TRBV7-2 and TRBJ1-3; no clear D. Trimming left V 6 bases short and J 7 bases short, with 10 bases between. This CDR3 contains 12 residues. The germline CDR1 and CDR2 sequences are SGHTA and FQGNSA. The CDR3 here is CASSLWENTIYF. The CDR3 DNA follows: TGTGCCAGCAGTCTTTGGGAGAACACCATATATTTT.

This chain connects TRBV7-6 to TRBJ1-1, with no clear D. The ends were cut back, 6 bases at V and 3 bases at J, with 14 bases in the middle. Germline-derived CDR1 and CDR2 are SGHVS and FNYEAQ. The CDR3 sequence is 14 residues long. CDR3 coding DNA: TGTGCCAGCAGTCAAACACGGAGCTACACTGAAGCTTTCTTT. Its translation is CASSQTRSYTEAFF.

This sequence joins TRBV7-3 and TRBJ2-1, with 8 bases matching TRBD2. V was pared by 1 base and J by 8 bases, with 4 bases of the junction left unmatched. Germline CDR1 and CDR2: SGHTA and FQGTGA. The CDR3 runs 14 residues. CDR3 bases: TGTGCCAGCAGCTTAAGGACTAGCAGCGATGAGCAGTTCTTC. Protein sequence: CASSLRTSSDEQFF.

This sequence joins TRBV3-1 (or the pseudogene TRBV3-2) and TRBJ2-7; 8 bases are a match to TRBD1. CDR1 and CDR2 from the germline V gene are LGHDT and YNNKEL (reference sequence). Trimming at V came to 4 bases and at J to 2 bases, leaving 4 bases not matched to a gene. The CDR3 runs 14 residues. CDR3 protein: CASSLSTGAYEQYF. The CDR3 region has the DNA TGTGCCAGCAGCCTCTCGACAGGGGCCTACGAGCAGTACTTC.

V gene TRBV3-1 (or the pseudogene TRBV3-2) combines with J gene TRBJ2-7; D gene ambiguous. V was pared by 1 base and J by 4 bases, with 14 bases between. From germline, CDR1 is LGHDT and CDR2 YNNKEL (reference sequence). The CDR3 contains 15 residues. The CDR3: CASSQGQGLGYEQYF. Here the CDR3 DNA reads TGTGCCAGCAGCCAAGGACAAGGCCTTGGGTACGAGCAGTACTTC.

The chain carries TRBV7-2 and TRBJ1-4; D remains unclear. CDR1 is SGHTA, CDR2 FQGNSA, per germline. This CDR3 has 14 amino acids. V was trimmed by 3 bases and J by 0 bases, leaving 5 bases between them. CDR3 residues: CASSLRSTNEKLFF. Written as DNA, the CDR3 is TGTGCCAGCAGCTTGAGATCAACTAATGAAAAACTGTTTTTT.

CDR3 sequence (DNA): TGTGCCAGCAGTTTATCTTCTTGGGGAAAAGCTTTCTTT. Its protein is CASSLSSWGKAFF. This chain connects TRBV27 to TRBJ1-1; D is unclear. This CDR3 has 13 residues. In germline, CDR1 is MNHEY, CDR2 SMNVEV (reference sequence). V was clipped by 0 bases and J by 9 bases, with 11 bases between them.

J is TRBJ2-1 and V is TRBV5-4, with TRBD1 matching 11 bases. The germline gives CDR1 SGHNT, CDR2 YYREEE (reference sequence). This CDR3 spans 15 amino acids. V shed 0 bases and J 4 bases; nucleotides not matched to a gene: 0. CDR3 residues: CASSLGDRGYNEQFF. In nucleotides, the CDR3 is TGTGCCAGCAGCTTGGGGGACAGGGGGTACAATGAGCAGTTCTTC.

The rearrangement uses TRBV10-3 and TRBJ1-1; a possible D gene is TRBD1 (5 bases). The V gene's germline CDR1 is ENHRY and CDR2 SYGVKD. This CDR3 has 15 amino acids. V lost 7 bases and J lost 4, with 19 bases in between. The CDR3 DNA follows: TGTGCCATCACTCCGGGCCCGACAGTTGGCACTGAAGCTTTCTTT. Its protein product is CAITPGPTVGTEAFF.

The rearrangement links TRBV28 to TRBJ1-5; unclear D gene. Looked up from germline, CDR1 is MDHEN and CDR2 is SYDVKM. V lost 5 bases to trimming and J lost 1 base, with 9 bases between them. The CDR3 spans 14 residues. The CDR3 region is CASSPRISNQPQHF. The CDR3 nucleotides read TGTGCCAGCAGTCCCAGGATCAGCAATCAGCCCCAGCATTTT.

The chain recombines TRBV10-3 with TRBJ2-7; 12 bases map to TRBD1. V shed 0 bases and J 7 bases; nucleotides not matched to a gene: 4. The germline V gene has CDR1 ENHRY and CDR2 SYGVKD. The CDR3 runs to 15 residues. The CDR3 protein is CAISESGDRGREQYF. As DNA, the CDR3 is TGTGCCATCAGTGAGTCGGGGGACAGGGGGCGTGAGCAGTACTTC.

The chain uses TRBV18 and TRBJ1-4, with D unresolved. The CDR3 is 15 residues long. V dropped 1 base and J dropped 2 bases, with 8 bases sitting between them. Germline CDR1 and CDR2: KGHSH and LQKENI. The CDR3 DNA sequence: TGTGCCAGCTCACCACGGGAAACCACTAATGAAAAACTGTTTTTT. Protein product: CASSPRETTNEKLFF.

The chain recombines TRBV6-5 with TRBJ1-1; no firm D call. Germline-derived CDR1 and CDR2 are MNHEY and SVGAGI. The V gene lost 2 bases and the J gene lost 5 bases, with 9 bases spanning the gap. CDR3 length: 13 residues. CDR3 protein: CASSYRRETEAFF. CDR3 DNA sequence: TGTGCCAGCAGTTACAGAAGGGAAACTGAAGCTTTCTTT.

CDR3 in amino acids: CASSLRQGSETQYF. Here the CDR3 DNA reads TGTGCCAGCAGCCTACGACAGGGATCAGAGACCCAGTACTTC. The genes are TRBV5-5 and TRBJ2-5; TRBD1 aligns across 7 bases. The CDR3 is 14 amino acids. Germline-derived CDR1 and CDR2 are SGHKS and YYEKEE (reference sequence). V was pared by 4 bases and J by 4 bases, with 7 bases of the junction left unmatched.

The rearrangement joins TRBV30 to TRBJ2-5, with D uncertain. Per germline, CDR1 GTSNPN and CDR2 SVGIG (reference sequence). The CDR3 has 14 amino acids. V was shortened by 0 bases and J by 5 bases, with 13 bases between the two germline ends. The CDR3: CAWSVGWLGETQYF. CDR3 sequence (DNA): TGTGCCTGGAGTGTCGGCTGGCTGGGGGAGACCCAGTACTTC.

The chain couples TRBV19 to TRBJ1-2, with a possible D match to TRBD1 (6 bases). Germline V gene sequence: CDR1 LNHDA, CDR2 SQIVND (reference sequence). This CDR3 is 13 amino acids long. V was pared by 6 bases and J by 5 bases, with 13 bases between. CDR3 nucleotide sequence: TGTGCCAGTAGACCATTGACAGGTTATGGCTACACCTTC. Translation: CASRPLTGYGYTF.